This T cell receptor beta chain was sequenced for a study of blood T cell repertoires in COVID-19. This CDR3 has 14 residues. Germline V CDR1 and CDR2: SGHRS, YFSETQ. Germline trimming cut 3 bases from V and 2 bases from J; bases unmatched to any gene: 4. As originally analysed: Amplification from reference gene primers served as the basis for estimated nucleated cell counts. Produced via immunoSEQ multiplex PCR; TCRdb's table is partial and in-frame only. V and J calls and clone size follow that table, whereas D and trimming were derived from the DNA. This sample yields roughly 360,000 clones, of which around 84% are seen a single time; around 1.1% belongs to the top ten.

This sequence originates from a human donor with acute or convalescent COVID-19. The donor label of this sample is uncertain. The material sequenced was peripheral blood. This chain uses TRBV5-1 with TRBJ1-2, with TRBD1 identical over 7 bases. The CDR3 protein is CASSYQQGNYGYTF. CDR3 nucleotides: TGCGCCAGCAGCTACCAACAGGGGAACTATGGCTACACCTTC. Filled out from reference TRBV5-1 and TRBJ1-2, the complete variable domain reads KAGVTQTPRYLIKTRGQQVTLSCSPISGHRSVSWYQQTPGQGLQFLFEYFSETQRNKGNFPGRFSGRQFSNSRSEMNVSTLELGDSALYLCASSYQQGNYGYTFGSGTRLTVV.